This entry is about one T cell receptor beta chain. The source of the sample is a study of cytomegalovirus exposure and HLA in healthy donors. Amplification used 60 Vbeta primers and 13 Jbeta primers. This table comes from immunoSEQ multiplex PCR, and its TCRdb copy is limited to in-frame clones, with some not included. The sample has over 100,000 clones; 63% are singletons. Specimen: PBMCs. This sequence was found in a man aged 35 to 55 in good health and CMV-seropositive.

CDR3 protein: CASIRISGRAMTGELFF. As DNA, the CDR3 is TGCGCCAGCATTAGGATTAGCGGGAGGGCCATGACCGGGGAGCTGTTTTTT. J is TRBJ2-2 and V is TRBV10-1; 11 nucleotides match TRBD2. Germline V gene sequence: CDR1 WNHNN, CDR2 SYGVQD (reference sequence). V was clipped by 7 bases and J by 5 bases; unmatched bases: 12. This CDR3 spans 17 amino acids.